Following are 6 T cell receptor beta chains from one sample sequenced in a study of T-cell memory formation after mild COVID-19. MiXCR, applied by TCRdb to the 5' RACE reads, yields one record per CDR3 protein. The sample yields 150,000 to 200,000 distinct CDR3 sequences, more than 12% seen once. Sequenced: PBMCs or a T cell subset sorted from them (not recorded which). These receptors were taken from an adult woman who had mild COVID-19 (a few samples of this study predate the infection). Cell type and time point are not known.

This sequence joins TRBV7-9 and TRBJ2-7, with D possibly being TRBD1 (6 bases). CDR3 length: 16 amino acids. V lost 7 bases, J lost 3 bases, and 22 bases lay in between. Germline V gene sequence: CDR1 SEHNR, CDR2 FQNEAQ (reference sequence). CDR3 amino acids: CASTRTTTGPFYEQYF. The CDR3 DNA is TGTGCCAGCACCCGCACAACCACAGGGCCGTTCTACGAGCAGTACTTC. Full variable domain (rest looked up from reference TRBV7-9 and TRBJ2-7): DTGVSQNPRHKITKRGQNVTFRCDPISEHNRLYWYRQTLGQGPEFLTYFQNEAQLEKSRLLSDRFSAERPKGSFSTLEIQRTEQGDSAMYLCASTRTTTGPFYEQYFGPGTRLTVT.

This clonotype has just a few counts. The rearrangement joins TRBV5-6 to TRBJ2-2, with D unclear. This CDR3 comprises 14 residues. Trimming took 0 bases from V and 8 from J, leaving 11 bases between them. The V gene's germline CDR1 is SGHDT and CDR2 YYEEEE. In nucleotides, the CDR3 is TGTGCCAGCAGCTTGGGACACGCTGGGGGGGAGCTGTTTTTT. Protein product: CASSLGHAGGELFF.

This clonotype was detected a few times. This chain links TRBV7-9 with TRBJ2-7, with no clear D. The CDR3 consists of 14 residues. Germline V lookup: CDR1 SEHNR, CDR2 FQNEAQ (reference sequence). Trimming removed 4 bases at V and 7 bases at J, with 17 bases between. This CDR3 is CASSSSLPPKEQYF. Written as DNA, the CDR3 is TGTGCCAGCAGCTCCTCCCTACCCCCGAAAGAGCAGTACTTC.

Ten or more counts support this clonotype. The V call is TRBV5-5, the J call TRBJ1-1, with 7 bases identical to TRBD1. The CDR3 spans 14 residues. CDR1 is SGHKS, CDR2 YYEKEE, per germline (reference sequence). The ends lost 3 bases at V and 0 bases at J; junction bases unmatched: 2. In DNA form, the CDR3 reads TGTGCCAGCAGCTCGACAGGGTTGAACACTGAAGCTTTCTTT. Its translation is CASSSTGLNTEAFF.

The CDR3 sequence: CAWSSSGIYNEQFF. The CDR3 DNA follows: TGTGCCTGGAGTTCTAGCGGGATTTACAATGAGCAGTTCTTC. This chain joins TRBV30 and TRBJ2-1; 9 nucleotides agree with TRBD2. The germline CDR1 and CDR2 sequences are GTSNPN and SVGIG (reference sequence). The CDR3 loop spans 14 amino acids. The trim removed 2 bases at V and 4 bases at J, leaving 3 bases unmatched.

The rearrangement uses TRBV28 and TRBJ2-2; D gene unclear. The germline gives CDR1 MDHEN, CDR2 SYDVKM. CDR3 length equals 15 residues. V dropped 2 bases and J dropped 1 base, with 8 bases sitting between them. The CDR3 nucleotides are TGTGCCAGCAGTTTACTAAGCCAGAACACCGGGGAGCTGTTTTTT. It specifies CASSLLSQNTGELFF. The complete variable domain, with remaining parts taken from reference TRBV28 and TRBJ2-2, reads DVKVTQSSRYLVKRTGEKVFLECVQDMDHENMFWYRQDPGLGLRLIYFSYDVKMKEKGDIPEGYSVSREKKERFSLILESASTNQTSMYLCASSLLSQNTGELFFGEGSRLTVL.